Sequencing of this TCR beta chain was carried out in a study of cytomegalovirus exposure and HLA in healthy donors. Primers included in the PCR were 60 Vbeta and 13 Jbeta primers. This table comes from immunoSEQ multiplex PCR, and its TCRdb copy is limited to in-frame clones, with some not included. The repertoire has over 85,000 clones, about 80% of them found once; the top ten carry more than 3%. With 3 bases clipped from V and 7 bases from J, the junction kept 3 bases outside the gene matches. This CDR3 comprises 12 residues. Germline CDR1 reads SGHTA; CDR2 reads FQGNSA. At collection, donors were nominally healthy, but unrecorded immune exposures were probable.

This clonotype was obtained from a female donor in good health and CMV-seropositive. Material: PBMCs. The rearrangement uses TRBV7-2 and TRBJ2-7; TRBD1 aligns across 7 bases. The CDR3 coding sequence is TGTGCCAGCAGCTTTTCGACAGGGGAGCAGTACTTC. Residues: CASSFSTGEQYF. Variable domain in full (rest from reference TRBV7-2 and TRBJ2-7): GAGVSQSPSNKVTEKGKDVELRCDPISGHTALYWYRQSLGQGLEFLIYFQGNSAPDKSGLPSDRFSAERTGGSVSTLTIQRTQQEDSAVYLCASSFSTGEQYFGPGTRLTVT.